This TCR beta chain was sequenced in a study of T cells after yellow fever vaccination. Study-level background: Sorting by CD3, CD45RA, CCR7 and CD95 gave EM, EMRA, CM and Tscm subsets. Notes on the study in general: Reappearance after the booster was seen for most primary-vaccination clones, at more than 95% CD4 and 75% to 90% CD8. It was a small share of clonotypes that appeared in both CD4 and CD8 compartments. The secondary response was weaker but peaked faster, day 5 versus 15.

This clonotype was seen ten or more times. TCRdb re-analysed the 5' RACE reads in MiXCR, keeping a single row per CDR3 protein. The repertoire holds more than 10,000 distinct CDR3 sequences, with roughly 4.9% as singletons. This CDR3 comprises 14 residues. Unmatched junction bases numbered 6, after V lost 6 bases and J lost 4 bases. The source is a man younger than 40 who received the YFV17D yellow fever vaccine. The source was PBMCs, either bulk or a sorted T-cell subset (CD4+, CD8+, memory, or dextramer-sorted; not recorded which), collected 45 days after the yellow fever booster vaccination. The genes are TRBV12-3 or TRBV12-4 and TRBJ2-1; 7 positions match TRBD2. The CDR3 protein is CASRAGSAYNEQFF. DNA for the CDR3: TGTGCCAGCAGAGCGGGATCCGCTTACAATGAGCAGTTCTTC.